This TCR beta chain is drawn from a study of CD8+ T cells in alopecia areata. Study results and caveats: Tissue-resident alphabeta T cells belonging to normal skin likewise get sequenced within scalp specimens. Higher clonality and more expanded CD8+ clones appeared in lesional than normal scalp.

The study team obtained lesional scalp punch biopsies and peripheral blood from alopecia areata patients. RNA extraction was followed by reverse transcription into cDNA, which acted as the sequencing template. Assay used: immunoSEQ multiplex PCR; TCRdb lists only in-frame clones, some missing. The table records 150,000 to 200,000 clones, around 64% of them present only once. CDR1 and CDR2 from the germline V gene are MGHRA and YSYEKL. Trimming stripped 0 bases from V and 7 bases from J, with 7 bases between. This CDR3 has 13 amino acids. Comments on this clone: The antigen is not known.

Sequencing used CD8+ T cells sorted from blood, obtained at week 0. This receptor was obtained from a human donor with alopecia areata. The chain joins TRBV4-1 to TRBJ2-1; D remains ambiguous. In DNA, the CDR3 is TGCGCCAGCAGCCAAGAAGGTCAGAATGAGCAGTTCTTC. This encodes CASSQEGQNEQFF.